This paragraph covers one T cell receptor beta chain sequence. The data were obtained in a study of blood T cell repertoires in COVID-19. The overall study: T cells, B-cell-depleted T cells, or PBMCs supplied cDNA or gDNA.

Trimming left V 8 bases short and J 5 bases short, with 18 bases between. The germline V gene has CDR1 MNHEY and CDR2 SMNVEV (reference sequence). The CDR3 consists of 14 residues. Profiling relied on immunoSEQ multiplex PCR, and the TCRdb table lists in-frame clones only, not all of them. The sample lists fewer than 200,000 clones, 82% occurring once. This rearrangement joins TRBV27 to TRBJ2-5; a possible D gene is TRBD2 (6 bases). The clonotype originates from a woman aged 60 to 75 with acute COVID-19. What was sequenced was PBMCs or T cells enriched from blood (not recorded which). The CDR3 coding sequence is TGTGCCAGCTCGGGACTCAAGGGTGGGGAGACCCAGTACTTC. Residues: CASSGLKGGETQYF.